This T cell receptor beta chain was documented in a study of blood T cell repertoires in COVID-19. Authors' processing steps: Using reference gene primer amplification, nucleated cell counts were estimated. Sequenced by immunoSEQ multiplex PCR; TCRdb stores in-frame clones only, minus some. The V and J calls and clone size come from that table; D and trimming were worked out from the DNA. The sample yields more than 250,000 clones, over 75% seen once. The V gene lost 0 bases and the J gene lost 7 bases, with 11 bases spanning the gap. The V gene's germline CDR1 is LNHDA and CDR2 SQIVND (reference sequence). This CDR3 is built from 14 residues.

The chain recombines TRBV19 with TRBJ2-3; D gene uncertain. The sequence came from a man aged 25-40 years who had recovered from COVID-19. The sample consisted of PBMCs or T cells enriched from blood (not recorded which). CDR3 sequence (DNA): TGTGCCAGTAGTATAGACCCCGATGAGAATACGCAGTATTTT. Translated, it gives CASSIDPDENTQYF. Full variable domain (outside the CDR3, taken from reference TRBV19 and TRBJ2-3): DGGITQSPKYLFRKEGQNVTLSCEQNLNHDAMYWYRQDPGQGLRLIYYSQIVNDFQKGDIAEGYSVSREKKESFPLTVTSAQKNPTAFYLCASSIDPDENTQYFGPGTRLTVL.